This T cell receptor beta chain stems from a study of shared clonotypes between healthy human individuals. Trimming removed 7 bases from V and 5 bases from J; junction bases left unmatched: 1. The CDR3 has 14 residues. The germline V gene has CDR1 SGHVS and CDR2 FQNEAQ. Produced via immunoSEQ multiplex PCR; TCRdb's table is partial and in-frame only. Seen here are 150,000 to 200,000 clones, 85% to 95% observed once, and the top ten hold 0.067%. The origin of this receptor is a woman in her thirties in good health. Source material: naive CD4+ T cells sorted from blood. The subset was: CD45RA+ positively selected. The chain joins TRBV7-8 to TRBJ2-1; 14 bases are shared with TRBD2. The CDR3 DNA sequence: TGTGCCAGCAAGACTAGCGGGAGGGACAATGAGCAGTTCTTC. Translating it yields CASKTSGRDNEQFF.